Each of the 21 T cell receptor beta chains below was sequenced from the same sample in a study of CD8+ T cells in alopecia areata. As the sequencing template, cDNA was produced by extracting RNA and reverse transcribing it. Sequencing used immunoSEQ multiplex PCR; TCRdb keeps in-frame clones, though not all of them. The table includes about 12,000 clones, approximately 67% detected once. The sample's treatment: oral pan-JAK inhibitor, 5-10 mg twice daily. Peripheral blood, together with lesional scalp punch biopsies, was collected from alopecia areata patients. Source: skin, taken at week 4, from a patient treated with tofacitinib. These receptors were taken from a human donor with alopecia areata.

The rearrangement uses TRBV7-9 and TRBJ1-2; no clear D gene. Trimming stripped 5 bases from V and 0 bases from J, with 7 bases between. The length of the CDR3 is 13 residues. CDR1 is SEHNR, CDR2 FQNEAQ, per germline (reference sequence). CDR3 protein: CASSGSTNYGYTF. The CDR3 DNA reads TGTGCCAGCAGCGGGAGCACTAACTATGGCTACACCTTC.

In its sample, this clone was seen a few times. At one end, the junction sequence differs from germline, possibly due to a read error. V is TRBV7-7 and J is TRBJ1-1; D is uncertain. The CDR3 runs to 10 residues. The V gene's germline CDR1 is SSHAT and CDR2 FNYEAQ (reference sequence). The DNA for the CDR3 is TGTGCTAGCAGCTTAAGGGAAGCTTTCTTT. It is translated as CASSLREAFF.

Only a few counts were recorded for this clone. The chain employs TRBV14 and TRBJ2-2; D is possibly TRBD1 (5 bases). Trimming cost V 4 bases and J 0 bases, with 15 bases left between them. This CDR3 has 17 amino acids. The germline V gene encodes CDR1 SGHDN and CDR2 FVKESK. CDR3 DNA: TGTGCCAGCAGCCTCCTAGGTTGGGGCTCGAACACCGGGGAGCTGTTTTTT. Protein sequence: CASSLLGWGSNTGELFF. Based on the CDR3 plus reference TRBV14 and TRBJ2-2, the full variable domain is EAGVTQFPSHSVIEKGQTVTLRCDPISGHDNLYWYRRVMGKEIKFLLHFVKESKQDESGMPNNRFLAERTGGTYSTLKVQPAELEDSGVYFCASSLLGWGSNTGELFFGEGSRLTVL.

This chain joins TRBV5-1 and TRBJ2-6, with 7 nucleotides matching TRBD1. The CDR3 totals 18 residues. Losses at the gene ends were 4 bases for V and 0 bases for J; bases not matched to a gene: 10. Germline CDR1 is SGHRS and CDR2 is YFSETQ. The CDR3 region is CASSGTTGRYSGANVLTF. Written as DNA, the CDR3 is TGCGCCAGCAGCGGAACGACAGGGCGGTACTCTGGGGCCAACGTCCTGACTTTC.

As concerns this clone: The germline gene is not matched at one end of the junction; a read error may be the cause. The V gene is TRBV7-7, the J gene TRBJ2-3, with TRBD1 as a possible D gene (6 bases). The CDR3 extends over 16 amino acids. From germline, CDR1 is SSHAT and CDR2 FNYEAQ (reference sequence). The DNA of the CDR3 is TGTGCTAGCAGCCAGCCGACAGGTCCTAGCACAGATACGCAGTATTTT. Protein: CASSQPTGPSTDTQYF.

The J gene is TRBJ1-4, the V gene TRBV4-1; D unresolved. Trimming took off 0 bases at V and 0 bases at J, with 11 bases between the two ends. From germline, CDR1 is MGHRA and CDR2 YSYEKL. The CDR3 spans 17 residues. CDR3 coding DNA: TGCGCCAGCAGCCAAGATTGGGCACACGCAACTAATGAAAAACTGTTTTTT. This encodes CASSQDWAHATNEKLFF.

This rearrangement joins TRBV18 to TRBJ2-1; TRBD2 is a possible D gene (5 bases). With 3 bases removed from V and 0 bases from J, the gap between germline ends came to 6 bases. CDR1 is KGHSH, CDR2 LQKENI, per germline. This CDR3 region has 14 residues. In DNA form, the CDR3 reads TGTGCCAGCTCACCTGGGAGCTCCTACAATGAGCAGTTCTTC. It encodes CASSPGSSYNEQFF.

V is TRBV18 and J is TRBJ1-6; 9 nucleotides align to TRBD1. This CDR3 is built from 15 residues. J was trimmed by 10 bases and V by 5 bases; bases with no gene match: 9. The germline V gene has CDR1 KGHSH and CDR2 LQKENI. The CDR3 region is CASSEDRGGESPLHF. The CDR3 DNA sequence: TGTGCCAGCTCAGAGGACAGGGGAGGAGAATCACCCCTCCACTTT. Together with reference TRBV18 and TRBJ1-6, the CDR3 gives the full variable domain: NAGVMQNPRHLVRRRGQEARLRCSPMKGHSHVYWYRQLPEEGLKFMVYLQKENIIDESGMPKERFSAEFPKEGPSILRIQQVVRGDSAAYFCASSEDRGGESPLHFGNGTRLTVT.

The CDR3 protein is CASSLAPLGGRYGYTF. The CDR3 DNA sequence: TGTGCCAGCAGCTTGGCCCCACTTGGAGGTCGCTATGGCTACACCTTC. V and J are TRBV5-4 and TRBJ1-2, with D hard to call. The CDR3 consists of 16 residues. CDR1 SGHNT and CDR2 YYREEE come from the germline V gene (reference sequence). Trimming took off 0 bases at V and 4 bases at J, with 16 bases between the two ends.

This chain uses TRBV18 with TRBJ1-2; unclear D gene. With 1 base removed from V and 8 bases from J, the gap between germline ends came to 14 bases. Germline CDR1 is KGHSH and CDR2 is LQKENI. The CDR3 loop spans 14 amino acids. CDR3 nucleotides: TGTGCCAGCTCACCACTGGGTGCGGGTGAAGGCTACACCTTC. It encodes CASSPLGAGEGYTF.

The CDR3 here is CASSQEGTLRQFF. In DNA, the CDR3 is TGCGCCAGCAGCCAAGAGGGGACCCTACGCCAGTTCTTC. This sequence joins TRBV4-3 and TRBJ2-1; D may correspond to TRBD1 or TRBD2 (5 bases each). Trimming took 0 bases from V and 13 from J, leaving 13 bases between them. The CDR3 has 13 amino acids. Germline V gives CDR1 LGHNA, CDR2 YSLEER.

This clone came up a few times. V gene TRBV7-9 combines with J gene TRBJ2-3; no firm D call. The V gene lost 0 bases and the J gene lost 6 bases, with 7 bases spanning the gap. Germline V gene data show CDR1 as SEHNR and CDR2 as FQNEAQ (reference sequence). The CDR3 sequence is 13 residues long. The CDR3 loop reads CASSLASPDTQYF. CDR3 DNA sequence: TGTGCCAGCAGCTTAGCGAGCCCCGATACGCAGTATTTT.

The rearrangement joins TRBV11-2 to TRBJ2-2, with TRBD2 as a possible D gene (6 bases). Trimming cost V 4 bases and J 0 bases, with 12 bases left between them. The CDR3 totals 16 residues. Germline V gives CDR1 SGHAT, CDR2 FQNNGV. The CDR3 sequence is CASSSRVAANTGELFF. The CDR3 DNA follows: TGTGCCAGCAGCTCCCGAGTAGCGGCGAACACCGGGGAGCTGTTTTTT.

The rearrangement uses TRBV2 and TRBJ2-1; 12 positions match TRBD2. CDR1 SNHLY and CDR2 FYNNEI come from the germline V gene. This CDR3 is built from 17 residues. The junction had 9 bases not matched to a gene; V was cut back by 5 bases and J by 4 bases. CDR3 DNA sequence: TGTGCCAGCAGTCCCTATATGACTAGCGGGGGTTACAATGAGCAGTTCTTC. Translating gives CASSPYMTSGGYNEQFF.

This clone was found a few times. The chain recombines TRBV6-1 with TRBJ2-3; no clear D gene. Trimming took 6 bases from V and 2 from J, leaving 15 bases between them. CDR3 length: 15 amino acids. Germline assignment: CDR1 MNHNS and CDR2 SASEGT. The CDR3 region is CASSLRNRATDTQYF. CDR3 DNA: TGTGCCAGCAGCTTAAGGAACAGAGCCACAGATACGCAGTATTTT.

A few counts support this clone. This sequence joins TRBV4-3 and TRBJ2-4; 9 bases agree with TRBD2. This CDR3 spans 15 amino acids. CDR1 LGHNA and CDR2 YSLEER come from the germline V gene. With 3 bases clipped from V and 9 bases from J, the junction kept 9 bases outside the gene matches. The CDR3 DNA reads TGCGCCAGCAGCCAGAGTAGCGGGGGCCGAGGCATTCAGTACTTC. Protein: CASSQSSGGRGIQYF.

This chain uses TRBV29-1 with TRBJ2-3; D could derive from TRBD1 or TRBD2 (6 bases each). Germline V lookup: CDR1 SQVTM, CDR2 ANQGSEA. This CDR3 comprises 14 residues. Trimming shortened V by 0 bases and J by 8 bases, and 15 bases separated the two germline ends. The CDR3 spells CSVEDQGRGSTQYF. CDR3 sequence (DNA): TGCAGCGTTGAAGATCAGGGGCGGGGAAGTACGCAGTATTTT.

The V gene is TRBV18, the J gene TRBJ1-2; D is unclear. With 0 bases removed from V and 5 bases from J, the gap between germline ends came to 7 bases. The CDR3 runs to 13 residues. Looked up from germline, CDR1 is KGHSH and CDR2 is LQKENI. The CDR3 DNA follows: TGTGCCAGCTCACCACCAGGAGGGTATGGCTACACCTTC. Translating it yields CASSPPGGYGYTF.

This clone was seen a few times. The chain joins TRBV5-1 to TRBJ1-2, with 9 bases that match TRBD1. This CDR3 has 16 amino acids. V shed 1 base, J shed 5 bases, and the junction held 9 bases outside the gene matches. The germline CDR1 and CDR2 sequences are SGHRS and YFSETQ. CDR3 nucleotides: TGCGCCAGCAGCTTGCCGGGACAGGGTCCAGGGTATGGCTACACCTTC. Translating it yields CASSLPGQGPGYGYTF.

With regard to this clone: Sequence at one end of the junction differs from germline and may be a read error. The sample carries other DNA sequences with the same CDR3. V gene TRBV5-1 combines with J gene TRBJ1-1, with D uncertain. The CDR3 is 15 amino acids. Germline CDR1 SGHRS, CDR2 YFSETQ. The CDR3 nucleotides are TGCGCTAGCAGCTTGGATGGGGAGGTTGGGACTGAAGCTTTCTTT. Translation: CASSLDGEVGTEAFF.

This clone has more than one count but fewer than ten. The chain employs TRBV4-3 and TRBJ1-1; D unresolved. The V end lost 1 base, the J end lost 1 base, and 7 bases lay between the germline ends. Germline assignment: CDR1 LGHNA and CDR2 YSLEER. There are 14 residues in the CDR3. CDR3 sequence: CASSQVLWNTEAFF. The CDR3, as DNA: TGCGCCAGCAGCCAAGTACTGTGGAACACTGAAGCTTTCTTT.